The rows below give T cell receptor beta chains drawn from one sample of a study of cytomegalovirus exposure and HLA in healthy donors. TCRdb's table, derived via immunoSEQ multiplex PCR, lists solely in-frame clones and lacks some. The sample yields around 230,000 clones, 70% to 90% seen once. Specimen: PBMCs. All receptors come from a woman younger than 45 in good health and CMV-seropositive. CDR3s include the opening cysteine and the closing phenylalanine or tryptophan. A D gene is named only where the DNA matches it firmly. Where a row states a size, it is once, few, many or the class of an expanded clone; other rows omit it.

>TRBJ2-3|TRBV10-3|-|TRBD2|20
TGTGCCATCAGTGATCGTACTAGCGGGAGGGCCAGCTCAGCTCCAGATACGCAGTATTTT
CAISDRTSGRASSAPDTQYF
>TRBJ1-1|TRBV10-2|-|-|15
TGCGCCAGCAGGGGCCTCGCAGGCATCGGCACTGAAGCTTTCTTT
CASRGLAGIGTEAFF
>TRBJ2-1|TRBV7-3|-|-|15
TGTGCCAGCAGCTTAAGCCCCACTAGCTACAATGAGCAGTTCTTC
CASSLSPTSYNEQFF
>TRBJ2-2|TRBV6-5|-|-|15
TGTGCCAGCAGTCCCCGGGACTTAGGCACCGGGGAGCTGTTTTTT
CASSPRDLGTGELFF
>TRBJ2-5|TRBV6-5|-|-|14
TGTGCCAGCAGTTACTCTCGAGGGCTTGGGACCCAGTACTTC
CASSYSRGLGTQYF
>TRBJ2-7|TRBV5-1|few|-|11
TGCGCCAGCAGAGGCGGCTACGAGCAGTACTTC
CASRGGYEQYF
>TRBJ2-5|TRBV29-1|-|-|11
TGCAGCGTTTTACCCGGGAAGACCCAGTACTTC
CSVLPGKTQYF
>TRBJ2-3|TRBV4-2|-|TRBD2|14
TGTGCCAGCACTAGCGGGAGTTTTACAGATACGCAGTATTTT
CASTSGSFTDTQYF
>TRBJ2-7|TRBV5-1|-|TRBD1|16
TGCGCCAGCAGCGACTTCCGGACAGGAGAGTTCTACGAGCAGTACTTC
CASSDFRTGEFYEQYF
>TRBJ2-2|TRBV6-1|-|-|11
TGTGCCAGCACCACAGGGGGGGAGCTGTTTTTT
CASTTGGELFF
>TRBJ2-5|TRBV10-2|-|TRBD2|14
TGCGCCAGCAGGGGACTAGCGGGAGAAGAGACCCAGTACTTC
CASRGLAGEETQYF
>TRBJ1-5|TRBV19|-|-|17
TGTGCCAGTAGTATAGAGGGAGTGGGGGCAGTGAATCAGCCCCAGCATTTT
CASSIEGVGAVNQPQHF
>TRBJ1-1|TRBV9|-|TRBD1|13
TGTGCCAGCAGCGTTCAGGGGGGCACTGAAGCTTTCTTT
CASSVQGGTEAFF